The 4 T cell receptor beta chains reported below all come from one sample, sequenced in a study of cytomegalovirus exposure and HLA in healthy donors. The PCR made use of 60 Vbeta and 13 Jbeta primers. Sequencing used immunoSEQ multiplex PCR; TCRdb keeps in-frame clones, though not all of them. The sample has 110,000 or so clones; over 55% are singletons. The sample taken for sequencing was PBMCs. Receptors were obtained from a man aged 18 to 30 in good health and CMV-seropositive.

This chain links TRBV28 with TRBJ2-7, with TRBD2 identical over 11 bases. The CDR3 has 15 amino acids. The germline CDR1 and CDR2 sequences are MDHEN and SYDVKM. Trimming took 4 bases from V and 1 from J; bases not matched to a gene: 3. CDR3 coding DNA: TGTGCCAGCAGTTCCTTAGCGGGGGGGTCCTACGAGCAGTACGTC. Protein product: CASSSLAGGSYEQYV.

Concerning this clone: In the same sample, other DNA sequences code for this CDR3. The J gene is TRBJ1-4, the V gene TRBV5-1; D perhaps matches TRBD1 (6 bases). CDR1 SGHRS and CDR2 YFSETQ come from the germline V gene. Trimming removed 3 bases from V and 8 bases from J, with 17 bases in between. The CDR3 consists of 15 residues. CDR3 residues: CASSSQGQGMEKLFF. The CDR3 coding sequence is TGCGCCAGCAGCTCTCAGGGGCAGGGGATGGAAAAACTGTTTTTT.

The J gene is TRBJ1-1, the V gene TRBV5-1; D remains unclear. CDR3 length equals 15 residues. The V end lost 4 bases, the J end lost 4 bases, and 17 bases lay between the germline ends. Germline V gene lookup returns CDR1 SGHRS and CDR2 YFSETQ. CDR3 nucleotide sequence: TGCGCCAGCAGCCCCACGGCCCGGGTAGGCACTGAAGCTTTCTTT. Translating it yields CASSPTARVGTEAFF.

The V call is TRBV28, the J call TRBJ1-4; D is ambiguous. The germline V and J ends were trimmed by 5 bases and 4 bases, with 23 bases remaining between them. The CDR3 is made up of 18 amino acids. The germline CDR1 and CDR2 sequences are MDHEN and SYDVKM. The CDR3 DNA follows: TGTGCCAGCAGTCTCCCCCGTTCAGACGCGGCCAATAATGAAAAACTGTTTTTT. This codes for CASSLPRSDAANNEKLFF.